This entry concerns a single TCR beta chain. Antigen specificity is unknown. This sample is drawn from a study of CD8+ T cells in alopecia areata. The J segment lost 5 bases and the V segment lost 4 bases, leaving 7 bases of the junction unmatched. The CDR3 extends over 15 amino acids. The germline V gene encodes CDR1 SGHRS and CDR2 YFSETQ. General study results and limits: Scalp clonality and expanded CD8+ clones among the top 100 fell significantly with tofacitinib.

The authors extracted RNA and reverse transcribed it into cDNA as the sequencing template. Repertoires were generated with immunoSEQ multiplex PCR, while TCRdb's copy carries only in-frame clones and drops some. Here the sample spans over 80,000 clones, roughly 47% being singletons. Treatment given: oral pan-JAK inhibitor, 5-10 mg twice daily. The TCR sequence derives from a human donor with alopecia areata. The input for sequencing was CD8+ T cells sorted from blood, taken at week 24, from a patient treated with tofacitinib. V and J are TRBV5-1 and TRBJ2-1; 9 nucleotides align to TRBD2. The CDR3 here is CASSPGTSRNNEQFF. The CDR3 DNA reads TGCGCCAGCAGCCCCGGGACTAGCAGAAACAATGAGCAGTTCTTC. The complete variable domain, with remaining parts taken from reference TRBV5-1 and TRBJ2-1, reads KAGVTQTPRYLIKTRGQQVTLSCSPISGHRSVSWYQQTPGQGLQFLFEYFSETQRNKGNFPGRFSGRQFSNSRSEMNVSTLELGDSALYLCASSPGTSRNNEQFFGPGTRLTVL.